These 23 T cell receptor beta chains were sequenced from one sample in a study of graft-versus-host responses after intestinal transplantation. Assay used: immunoSEQ multiplex PCR; TCRdb lists only in-frame clones, some missing. The sample consists of about 1,700 clones, 85% to 95% of them appearing once. This material consisted of PBMCs, taken 16 days after intestinal transplant. The receptor set was obtained from a human patient who received an intestinal transplant, so some T cells may come from the graft donor.

This rearrangement joins TRBV6-1 to TRBJ1-2; D remains unclear. V lost 2 bases and J 7 bases, leaving 8 bases between the germline ends. CDR1 MNHNS and CDR2 SASEGT come from the germline V gene. The CDR3 runs 12 residues. The DNA of the CDR3 is TGTGCCAGCAGTGAATTCGGTTTTGGCTACACCTTC. This codes for CASSEFGFGYTF.

In its sample, this clone was seen once. The chain recombines TRBV6-5 with TRBJ2-2; 12 positions match TRBD2. The CDR3 has 15 residues. V gave up 6 bases and J gave up 7 bases; unmatched junction bases: 6. Germline CDR1 reads MNHEY; CDR2 reads SVGAGI. The CDR3 is CASSGLAGFFGELFF. DNA for the CDR3: TGTGCCAGCAGCGGACTAGCGGGATTCTTCGGGGAGCTGTTTTTT.

This clone was detected only once. The chain links TRBV5-8 to TRBJ2-7; tentatively, D is TRBD2 (6 bases). The CDR3 has 14 residues. V was cut by 3 bases and J by 3 bases, with 13 bases left in between. The V gene's germline CDR1 is SGHTS and CDR2 YDEGEE. CDR3 sequence reads: CASSWFGGNYEQYF. The CDR3 DNA reads as TGTGCCAGCAGCTGGTTCGGAGGGAACTACGAGCAGTACTTC.

This chain links TRBV28 with TRBJ2-4; D not certain. V dropped 3 bases and J dropped 0 bases, with 9 bases sitting between them. CDR1 is MDHEN, CDR2 SYDVKM, per germline. The CDR3 runs to 15 residues. The CDR3 DNA reads TGTGCCAGCAGTTTTCTTTCACTAGCCAAAAACATTCAGTACTTC. Translating it yields CASSFLSLAKNIQYF.

This clone was counted only a few times. The chain couples TRBV6-1 to TRBJ1-3; D is undetermined. V was clipped by 4 bases and J by 0 bases, with 13 bases between them. The CDR3 has 16 amino acids. The germline CDR1 and CDR2 sequences are MNHNS and SASEGT. CDR3 amino acids: CASSARSLSSGNTIYF. As DNA, the CDR3 is TGTGCCAGCAGTGCGCGCAGCCTGAGCTCTGGAAACACCATATATTTT.

The J gene is TRBJ1-3, the V gene TRBV15; 9 bases align to TRBD1. This CDR3 has 14 amino acids. Germline CDR1 LNHNV, CDR2 YYDKDF (reference sequence). V was clipped by 8 bases and J by 3 bases; unmatched bases: 5. The CDR3 spells CATEDRGSGNTIYF. CDR3 DNA: TGTGCCACCGAAGACAGGGGGAGTGGAAACACCATATATTTT.

The V call is TRBV6-1, the J call TRBJ2-2, with unresolved D. V lost 3 bases and J lost 7, with 9 bases in between. CDR1 is MNHNS, CDR2 SASEGT, per germline. The CDR3 spans 13 residues. The CDR3 bases are TGTGCCAGCAGTGATTGGTTTATCGGGGAGCTGTTTTTT. It specifies CASSDWFIGELFF.

The chain links TRBV10-2 to TRBJ1-1; D is unresolved. The CDR3 is 13 residues long. Between the trimmed V and J ends, which lost 8 bases and 2 bases, there was a span of 12 bases. Germline CDR1 WSHSY, CDR2 SAAADI. This CDR3 is CASGRVPNTEAFF. For the CDR3, the DNA is TGCGCCAGCGGTCGGGTCCCTAACACTGAAGCTTTCTTT.

The chain couples TRBV2 to TRBJ2-2; D possibly corresponds to TRBD2 (5 bases). The CDR3 loop spans 16 amino acids. Trimming shortened V by 3 bases and J by 0 bases, and 11 bases separated the two germline ends. CDR1 is SNHLY, CDR2 FYNNEI, per germline. The CDR3 loop is CASSERGITNTGELFF. For the CDR3, the DNA is TGTGCCAGCAGTGAGCGAGGGATAACGAACACCGGGGAGCTGTTTTTT.

In its sample, this clone was seen a few times. The chain recombines TRBV10-3 with TRBJ2-7; D is perhaps TRBD1 (6 bases). CDR1 is ENHRY, CDR2 SYGVKD, per germline. Trimming took off 5 bases at V and 3 bases at J, with 8 bases between the two ends. The CDR3 is 12 amino acids. This CDR3 is CAISSGDYEQYF. The CDR3 DNA reads TGTGCCATCAGTTCAGGGGACTACGAGCAGTACTTC.

V gene TRBV18 combines with J gene TRBJ1-4; D gene unclear. Germline loops: CDR1 KGHSH, CDR2 LQKENI. V was clipped by 1 base and J by 3 bases, with 15 bases between them. This CDR3 has 17 residues. The CDR3 sequence is CASSPREGRRANEKLFF. The CDR3 coding sequence is TGTGCCAGCTCACCACGGGAGGGTAGGCGGGCTAATGAAAAACTGTTTTTT.

V and J are TRBV7-9 and TRBJ1-2, with D perhaps matching TRBD1 (6 bases). CDR1 is SEHNR and CDR2 is FQNEAQ in the germline V gene (reference sequence). Between the trimmed V and J ends, which lost 1 base and 2 bases, there was a span of 20 bases. The CDR3 is made up of 18 amino acids. CDR3: CASSLDPQGSILNYGYTF. The CDR3 DNA reads as TGTGCCAGCAGCTTAGACCCACAGGGAAGCATACTGAACTATGGCTACACCTTC.

The V and J genes are TRBV10-3 and TRBJ2-5; D is undetermined. V lost 4 bases and J lost 2, with 8 bases in between. Germline V gene sequence: CDR1 ENHRY, CDR2 SYGVKD. CDR3 length equals 13 residues. The CDR3 nucleotides are TGTGCCATCAGTGGAGACAATCAAGAGACCCAGTACTTC. Protein product: CAISGDNQETQYF.

CDR3 nucleotides: TGTGCCAGCAGCCAAGATATCGCAGGAAACTCCTACGAGCAGTACTTC. Its protein is CASSQDIAGNSYEQYF. This rearrangement joins TRBV4-2 to TRBJ2-7; the D is unclear. The germline CDR1 and CDR2 sequences are LGHNA and YNFKEQ. The CDR3 sequence is 16 residues long. Trimming shortened V by 0 bases and J by 0 bases, and 12 bases separated the two germline ends.

The chain employs TRBV28 and TRBJ2-3; TRBD2 aligns across 8 bases. J was trimmed by 6 bases and V by 8 bases; bases with no gene match: 10. Germline-derived CDR1 and CDR2 are MDHEN and SYDVKM. The CDR3 runs to 14 residues. Here the CDR3 reads CASSGAGAPDTQYF. The CDR3 coding sequence is TGTGCCAGCTCAGGAGCGGGAGCCCCGGATACGCAGTATTTT. The entire variable domain, with the rest obtained from reference TRBV28 and TRBJ2-3, is as follows: DVKVTQSSRYLVKRTGEKVFLECVQDMDHENMFWYRQDPGLGLRLIYFSYDVKMKEKGDIPEGYSVSREKKERFSLILESASTNQTSMYLCASSGAGAPDTQYFGPGTRLTVL.

The V and J genes are TRBV19 and TRBJ2-7; D is unresolved. The germline V gene has CDR1 LNHDA and CDR2 SQIVND (reference sequence). The length of the CDR3 is 13 residues. Trimming stripped 5 bases from V and 0 bases from J, with 8 bases between. This chain's CDR3 is CASSQASSYEQYF. CDR3 bases: TGTGCCAGTAGTCAGGCGAGCTCCTACGAGCAGTACTTC.

The J gene is TRBJ1-5, the V gene TRBV19; the D is unclear. Germline V gives CDR1 LNHDA, CDR2 SQIVND (reference sequence). The CDR3 length is 14 residues. The ends were cut back, 3 bases at V and 1 base at J, with 7 bases in the middle. CDR3 DNA: TGTGCCAGTAGTATTACGGGGAGCAATCAGCCCCAGCATTTT. Translated, it gives CASSITGSNQPQHF.

Here the CDR3 reads CASSHTTKWWGDLSYEQYF. The CDR3 DNA is TGTGCCAGCAGTCACACTACCAAATGGTGGGGGGACCTATCGTACGAGCAGTACTTC. The chain is built from TRBV7-2 and TRBJ2-7; a possible D gene is TRBD2 (6 bases). The CDR3 is 19 residues long. V lost 6 bases and J 4 bases, leaving 31 bases between the germline ends. Germline V gene lookup returns CDR1 SGHTA and CDR2 FQGNSA. The variable domain in full, completed from reference TRBV7-2 and TRBJ2-7, reads GAGVSQSPSNKVTEKGKDVELRCDPISGHTALYWYRQSLGQGLEFLIYFQGNSAPDKSGLPSDRFSAERTGGSVSTLTIQRTQQEDSAVYLCASSHTTKWWGDLSYEQYFGPGTRLTVT.

The rearrangement joins TRBV4-1 to TRBJ2-2; 10 bases align to TRBD1. Germline CDR1 reads MGHRA; CDR2 reads YSYEKL. The CDR3 is made up of 18 amino acids. Trimming removed 0 bases from V and 6 bases from J; junction bases left unmatched: 10. CDR3 DNA: TGCGCCAGCAGCCAAGATTTTTCGACAGGGGGCAGATCCGGGGAGCTGTTTTTT. Translating it yields CASSQDFSTGGRSGELFF.

This clone appeared once. The CDR3 here is CASSYFGDGYNEQFF. CDR3 nucleotide sequence: TGTGCCAGCAGTTACTTTGGCGACGGGTACAATGAGCAGTTCTTC. The chain combines TRBV6-6 with TRBJ2-1; D is unresolved. V lost 1 base and J lost 4, with 11 bases in between. This CDR3 spans 15 amino acids. Germline CDR1 and CDR2: MNHNY and SVGAGI (reference sequence).

This clone was seen a few times. The V gene is TRBV10-2, the J gene TRBJ1-2; D remains unclear. V was shortened by 2 bases and J by 7 bases, with 14 bases between the two germline ends. Germline CDR1 reads WSHSY; CDR2 reads SAAADI. The CDR3 extends over 14 amino acids. CDR3 sequence: CASSENSLPGGYTF. CDR3 coding DNA: TGCGCCAGCAGTGAGAACTCTCTTCCGGGTGGCTACACCTTC.

V is TRBV27 and J is TRBJ2-3; no firm D call. V lost 7 bases and J 5 bases, leaving 7 bases between the germline ends. The CDR3 consists of 11 residues. Germline CDR1 and CDR2: MNHEY and SMNVEV (reference sequence). The CDR3 bases are TGTGCCAGCATTTCGGGAGATACGCAGTATTTT. It yields the protein CASISGDTQYF.

The chain is built from TRBV7-2 and TRBJ2-7, with 8 bases fitting TRBD2. J gave up 4 bases and V 6 bases, and 14 bases lay outside the gene matches. CDR1 is SGHTA, CDR2 FQGNSA, per germline. CDR3 length equals 16 residues. CDR3 amino acids: CASSPRKRELMYEQYF. The CDR3 DNA reads TGTGCCAGCAGTCCAAGGAAGCGGGAGCTTATGTACGAGCAGTACTTC.